This T cell receptor (beta chain) was identified during a study of T cell responses to AZD1222 COVID-19 vaccine. Regarding the study as a whole: In all cases, repertoires were sampled only after the peak T cell response. The span of vaccine-associated CD4 TCRs extended across spike, with dominance at 160-218 and 743-854.

Concerning this clone: What it recognizes is unknown.

Trimming stripped 4 bases from V and 0 bases from J, with 10 bases between. The germline gives CDR1 SEHNR, CDR2 FQNEAQ (reference sequence). The CDR3 has 14 residues. The assay was immunoSEQ multiplex PCR, and TCRdb's table has in-frame clones only and misses some. This table has around 170,000 clones, roughly 93% appearing once. J is TRBJ2-7 and V is TRBV7-9; perhaps D is TRBD1 or TRBD2 (5 bases each). The sequence came from an adult in good health. The sample consisted of peripheral blood, taken on day 0 of AZD1222 vaccination. CDR3 amino acids: CASSSGDASYEQYF. The CDR3 DNA follows: TGTGCCAGCAGCTCCGGGGACGCCTCCTACGAGCAGTACTTC.